This TCR beta chain was sequenced in a study of brain T cells in children with intractable seizures. Notes on the study in general: HCMV serostatus was not known, and viral specificity came from CDR3 similarity only. Pre- and post-surgery blood differed in depth, so pre-surgery absences may be undersampling.

V was clipped by 0 bases and J by 4 bases, with 1 base between them. This CDR3 region has 11 residues. In germline, CDR1 is LGHNA, CDR2 YNFKEQ. Generated by immunoSEQ multiplex PCR, the TCRdb table keeps only in-frame clones and is missing some. The sample holds approximately 110,000 clones, 94% seen once. Sequencing was limited to surgery cases with top T cell transcript signatures in brain tissue. Before surgery, patients took at least one anti-epileptic drug. This clone was counted only a few times. As yet, its antigen is unknown. Sequenced here: peripheral blood, sampled at surgery. The gene calls are TRBV4-2 and TRBJ2-7; no reliable D call. This TCR was sampled from a boy under two years old with hemimegalencephaly and intractable seizures. This CDR3 is CASSQDYEQYF. The CDR3 DNA sequence: TGTGCCAGCAGCCAAGATTACGAGCAGTACTTC.